This is a list of T cell receptor beta chains from one sample in a study of T cells in Graves' hyperthyroidism and ophthalmopathy. Using its own MiXCR run on the multiplex PCR reads, TCRdb lists one record per CDR3 protein. The table has roughly 700,000 distinct CDR3 sequences, around a sixth seen once. Sequencing was done on a sample of blood. Receptors originate from a man aged 50 or older with Graves' hyperthyroidism. Both conserved end residues are part of each CDR3. The D gene is left open where the match is weak. Only part of the rows carry a size: once, few, many, or a class if the clone is expanded.

TRBD1	once	TRBV7-9	TRBJ2-4	16	TGTGCCAGCAGCACCGGACAGGGATTAACCAAAAACATTCAGTACTTC	CASSTGQGLTKNIQYF
-	few	TRBV20-1	TRBJ1-2	14	TGCAGTGCTAGACACTACAGGGAAACCCATGGCTACACCTTC	CSARHYRETHGYTF
TRBD2	-	TRBV18	TRBJ2-1	12	TGTGCCATCTCACCGACGGGAGGTGAGCAGTTCTTC	CAISPTGGEQFF
-	-	TRBV20-1	TRBJ1-5	15	TGCAGTGCTAGAGATCGCTACTCGGGGGGTCAGCCCCAGCATTTT	CSARDRYSGGQPQHF
-	-	TRBV7-3	TRBJ1-4	15	TGTGCCAGCAGCTTAAACAGCGGTACTAATGAAAAACTGTTTTTT	CASSLNSGTNEKLFF
TRBD1	-	TRBV2	TRBJ1-1	15	TGTGCCAGCAGAGAAGACAGGGTGGGTTTCTCTGAAGCTTTCTTT	CASREDRVGFSEAFF
-	-	TRBV6-1	TRBJ2-2	13	TGTGCCAGCAGCCAGCCCCGCACCGGGGAGCTGTTTTTT	CASSQPRTGELFF
-	many	TRBV6-1	TRBJ2-3	15	TGTGCCAGCAGTAAAACGATAACTACCACAGATACGCAGTATTTT	CASSKTITTTDTQYF
-	-	TRBV12-3/TRBV12-4	TRBJ2-2	12	TGTGCCGCGCCCAAAGACACCGGGGAGCTGTTTTTT	CAAPKDTGELFF
-	-	TRBV28	TRBJ1-3	11	TGTGCCAGCATGCGAGGGGACACCATATATTTT	CASMRGDTIYF
TRBD2	-	TRBV13	TRBJ2-5	17	TGTGCCAGCAGCTTATTTGGGACTAGCGGGGCTGGGGAGACCCAGTACTTC	CASSLFGTSGAGETQYF
-	many	TRBV5-1	TRBJ1-1	15	TGCGCCAGCAGCTTGGAAGGAGGAGCAAACACTGAAGCTTTCTTT	CASSLEGGANTEAFF
-	-	TRBV7-3	TRBJ1-1	14	TGTGCCAGCAGCTTTGGGGGGGAAGCCACTGAAGCTTTCTTT	CASSFGGEATEAFF
-	-	TRBV20-1	TRBJ1-1	14	TGCAGTGCCGCTGGTGGACGGGTGAACACTGAAGCTTTCTTT	CSAAGGRVNTEAFF
-	once	TRBV27	TRBJ1-1	13	TGTGCCAGCAGTTTCGGTTTGGTTTCCGAAGTTTTCTTT	CASSFGLVSEVFF
TRBD2	many	TRBV10-1	TRBJ2-5	15	TGCGCCAGCAGTGGTACCAGCGGGAGTAAAGAGACCCAGTACTTC	CASSGTSGSKETQYF
TRBD2	many	TRBV2	TRBJ2-5	15	TGTGCCAGCAGTGATGTTAGCGGGAGCCGAGAGACCCAGTACTTC	CASSDVSGSRETQYF
TRBD1	few	TRBV9	TRBJ2-7	15	TGTGCCAGCAGCGTGGGGACAGCGATCTCCTACGAGCAGTACTTC	CASSVGTAISYEQYF
-	many	TRBV6-1	TRBJ2-7	13	TGTGCCAGCAGTACCGGGGGGCGGCCGGAGCAGTACTTC	CASSTGGRPEQYF
TRBD2	many	TRBV20-1	TRBJ2-2	15	TGCAGTGCCGAAGGGACTAGCGGGGTCGCCGGGGAGCTGTTTTTT	CSAEGTSGVAGELFF
-	many	TRBV14	TRBJ2-3	15	TGTGCCAGCAGCCGGAAGACAGGGAGGATAGATACGCAGTATTTT	CASSRKTGRIDTQYF
-	many	TRBV7-2	TRBJ2-3	14	TGTGCCAGCAGTCGTGGGGTGAGCGCAGATACGCAGTATTTT	CASSRGVSADTQYF
-	many	TRBV20-1	TRBJ2-7	15	TGCAGTGCTAGTCACCGCGGGACGTCCTCCTACGAGCAGTACTTC	CSASHRGTSSYEQYF
-	few	TRBV29-1	TRBJ2-7	12	TGCAGCGTTGATAGCGGAGCCTACGAGCAGTACTTC	CSVDSGAYEQYF
-	many	TRBV6-1	TRBJ1-5	14	TGTGCCAGCAGTTCAAGGCAGAGCAATCAGCCCCAGCATTTT	CASSSRQSNQPQHF
TRBD1	few	TRBV25-1	TRBJ2-5	13	TGTGCCAGCAGTGATGGGACAGGAGGGACCCAGTACTTC	CASSDGTGGTQYF
-	many	TRBV9	TRBJ2-7	13	TGTGCCAGCAGCGTAGCTCCCATTTACGAGCAGTACTTC	CASSVAPIYEQYF
-	-	TRBV5-4	TRBJ1-2	14	TGTGCCAGCAGCTTGGGACTGGATTTTTATGGCTACACCTTC	CASSLGLDFYGYTF
-	many	TRBV3-1	TRBJ2-7	13	TGTGCCAGCAGCCACAATGGGGCCAACGAGCAGTACTTC	CASSHNGANEQYF
-	few	TRBV9	TRBJ1-1	13	TGTGCCAGCAGCCCAAGGCCCGGCACTGAAGCTTTCTTT	CASSPRPGTEAFF
-	few	TRBV12-3/TRBV12-4	TRBJ2-1	14	TGTGCCAGCAGTCCCATCCAGCGTCATAATGAGCAGTTCTTC	CASSPIQRHNEQFF
-	-	TRBV12-3/TRBV12-4	TRBJ2-1	16	TGTGCCAGCAACCTCTCCGGGATGGGTGCGTGCAATGAGCAGTTCTTC	CASNLSGMGACNEQFF
-	many	TRBV5-1	TRBJ2-7	14	TGTGCCAGCAGTCTGGGACGGAGCTCCTACGAGCAGTACTTC	CASSLGRSSYEQYF
-	-	TRBV6-4	TRBJ2-1	13	TGTGCCAGCAGTGAAGGATTGGACAATGAGCAGTTCTTC	CASSEGLDNEQFF
-	many	TRBV15	TRBJ1-1	16	TGTGCCACCAGCAGAGATCGGCAGTACATGAACACTGAAGCTTTCTTT	CATSRDRQYMNTEAFF
-	-	TRBV6-2/TRBV6-3	TRBJ2-7	11	TGTGCCATCGGGCCTAACTACGAGCAGTACTTC	CAIGPNYEQYF
TRBD2	-	TRBV13	TRBJ2-5	16	TGTGCCAGCAGCTTTGCCGGGACTAGCGCTCCGGAGACCCAGTACTTC	CASSFAGTSAPETQYF
-	once	TRBV14	TRBJ2-2	15	TGTGCCAGCAGCCAATCTAACACGAACACCGGGGAGCTGTTTTTT	CASSQSNTNTGELFF
-	few	TRBV4-1	TRBJ2-1	14	TGCGCCAGCAGCCAAGAATCCAGCGCCAATGAGCAGTTCTTC	CASSQESSANEQFF